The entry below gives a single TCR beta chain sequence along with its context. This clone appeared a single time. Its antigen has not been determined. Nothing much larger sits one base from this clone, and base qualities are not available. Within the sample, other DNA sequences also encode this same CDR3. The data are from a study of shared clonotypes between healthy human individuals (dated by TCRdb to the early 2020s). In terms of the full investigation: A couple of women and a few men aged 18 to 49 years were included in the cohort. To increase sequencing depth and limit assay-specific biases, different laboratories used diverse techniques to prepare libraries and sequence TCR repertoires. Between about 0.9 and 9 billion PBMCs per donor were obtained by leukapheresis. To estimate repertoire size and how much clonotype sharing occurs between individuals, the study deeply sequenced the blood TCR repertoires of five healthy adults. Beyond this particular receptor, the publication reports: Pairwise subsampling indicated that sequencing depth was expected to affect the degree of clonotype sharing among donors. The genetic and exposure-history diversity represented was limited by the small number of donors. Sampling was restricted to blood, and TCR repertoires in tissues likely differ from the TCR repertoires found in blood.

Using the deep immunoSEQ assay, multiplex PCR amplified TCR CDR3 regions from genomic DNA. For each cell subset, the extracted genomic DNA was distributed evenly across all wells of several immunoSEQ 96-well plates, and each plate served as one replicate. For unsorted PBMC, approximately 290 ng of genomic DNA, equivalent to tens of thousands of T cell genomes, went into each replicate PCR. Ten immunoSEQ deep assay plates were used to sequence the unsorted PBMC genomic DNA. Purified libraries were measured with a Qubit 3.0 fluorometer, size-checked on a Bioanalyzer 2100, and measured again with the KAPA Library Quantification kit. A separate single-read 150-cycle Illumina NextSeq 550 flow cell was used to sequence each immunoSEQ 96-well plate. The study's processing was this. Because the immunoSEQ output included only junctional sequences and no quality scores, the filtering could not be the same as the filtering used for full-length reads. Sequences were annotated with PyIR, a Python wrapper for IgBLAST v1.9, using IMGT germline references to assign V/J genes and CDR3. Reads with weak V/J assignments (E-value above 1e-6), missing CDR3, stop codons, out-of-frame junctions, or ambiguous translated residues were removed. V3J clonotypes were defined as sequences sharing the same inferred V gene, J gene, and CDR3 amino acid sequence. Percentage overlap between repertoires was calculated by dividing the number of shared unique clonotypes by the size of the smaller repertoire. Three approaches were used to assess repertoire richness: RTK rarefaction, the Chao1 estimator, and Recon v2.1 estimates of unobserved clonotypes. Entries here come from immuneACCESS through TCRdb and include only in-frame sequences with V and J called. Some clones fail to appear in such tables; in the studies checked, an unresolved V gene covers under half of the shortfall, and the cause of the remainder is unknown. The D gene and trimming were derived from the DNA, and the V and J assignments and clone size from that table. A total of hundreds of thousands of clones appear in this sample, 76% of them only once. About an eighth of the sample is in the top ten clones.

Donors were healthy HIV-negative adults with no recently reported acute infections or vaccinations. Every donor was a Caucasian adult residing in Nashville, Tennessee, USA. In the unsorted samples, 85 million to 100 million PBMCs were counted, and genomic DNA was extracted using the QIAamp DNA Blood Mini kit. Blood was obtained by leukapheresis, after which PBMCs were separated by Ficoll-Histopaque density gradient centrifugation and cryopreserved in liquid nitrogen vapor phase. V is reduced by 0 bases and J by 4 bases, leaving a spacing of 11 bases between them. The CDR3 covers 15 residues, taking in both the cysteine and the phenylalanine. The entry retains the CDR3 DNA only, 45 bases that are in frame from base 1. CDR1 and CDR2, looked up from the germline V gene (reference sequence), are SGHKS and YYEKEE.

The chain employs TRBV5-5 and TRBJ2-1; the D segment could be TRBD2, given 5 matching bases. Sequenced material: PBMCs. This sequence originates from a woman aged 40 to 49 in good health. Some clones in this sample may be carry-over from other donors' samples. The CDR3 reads CASSLVLAGYNEQFF. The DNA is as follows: TGTGCCAGCAGCTTGGTGCTAGCTGGTTACAATGAGCAGTTCTTC.